The source of this T cell receptor beta chain is a study of blood T cell repertoires in COVID-19. In germline, CDR1 is DFQATT, CDR2 SNEGSKA (reference sequence). The CDR3 consists of 14 residues. V was trimmed by 3 bases and J by 7 bases, leaving 18 bases between them. The method was immunoSEQ multiplex PCR; TCRdb's version includes in-frame clones alone and lacks a portion of them. Among fewer than 200,000 clones listed, about 85% were seen once. This receptor was identified in a woman in her sixties with acute or convalescent COVID-19. The chain has TRBV20-1 and TRBJ1-2; D is possibly TRBD1 (5 bases). Sequenced material: peripheral blood. The CDR3 sequence: CSASAPGGAGGYTF. The CDR3 DNA sequence: TGCAGTGCTAGTGCCCCTGGAGGGGCGGGTGGCTACACCTTC.